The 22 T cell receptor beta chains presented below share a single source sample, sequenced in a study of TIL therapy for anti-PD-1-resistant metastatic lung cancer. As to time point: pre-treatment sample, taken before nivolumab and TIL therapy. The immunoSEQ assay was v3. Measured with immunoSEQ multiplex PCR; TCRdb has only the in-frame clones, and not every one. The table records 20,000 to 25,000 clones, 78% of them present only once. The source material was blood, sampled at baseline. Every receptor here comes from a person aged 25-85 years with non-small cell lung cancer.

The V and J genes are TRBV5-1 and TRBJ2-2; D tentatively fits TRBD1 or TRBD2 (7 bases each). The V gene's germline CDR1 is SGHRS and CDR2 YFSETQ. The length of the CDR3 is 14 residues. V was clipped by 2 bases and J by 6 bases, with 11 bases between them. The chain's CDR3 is CASSFQGGAGELFF. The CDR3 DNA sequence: TGCGCCAGCAGCTTCCAGGGGGGGGCCGGGGAGCTGTTTTTT.

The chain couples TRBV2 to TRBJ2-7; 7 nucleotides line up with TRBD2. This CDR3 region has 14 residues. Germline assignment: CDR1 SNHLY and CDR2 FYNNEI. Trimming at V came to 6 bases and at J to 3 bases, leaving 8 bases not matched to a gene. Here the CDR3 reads CASRASGANYEQYF. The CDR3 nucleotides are TGTGCCAGCAGGGCAAGCGGGGCAAACTACGAGCAGTACTTC.

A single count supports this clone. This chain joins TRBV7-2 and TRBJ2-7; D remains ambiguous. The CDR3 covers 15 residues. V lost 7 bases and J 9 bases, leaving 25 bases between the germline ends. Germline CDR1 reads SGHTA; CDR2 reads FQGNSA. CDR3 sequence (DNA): TGTGCCAGCAACATTGTCGGGTCAACTACGAGCAGGCAGTACTTC. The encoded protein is CASNIVGSTTSRQYF.

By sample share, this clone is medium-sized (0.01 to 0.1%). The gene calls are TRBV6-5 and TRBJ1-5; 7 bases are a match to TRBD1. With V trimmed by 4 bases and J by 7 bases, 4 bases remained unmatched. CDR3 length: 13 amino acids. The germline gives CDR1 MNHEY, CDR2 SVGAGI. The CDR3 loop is CASSFTGEQPQHF. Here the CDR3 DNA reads TGTGCCAGCAGTTTTACAGGGGAACAGCCCCAGCATTTT.

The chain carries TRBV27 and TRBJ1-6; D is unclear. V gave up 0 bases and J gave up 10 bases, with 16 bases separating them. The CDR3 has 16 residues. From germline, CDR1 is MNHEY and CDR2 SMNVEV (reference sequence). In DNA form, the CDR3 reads TGTGCCAGCAGTTTATCTAGTTGGGGAATACTCTCACCCCTCCACTTT. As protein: CASSLSSWGILSPLHF.

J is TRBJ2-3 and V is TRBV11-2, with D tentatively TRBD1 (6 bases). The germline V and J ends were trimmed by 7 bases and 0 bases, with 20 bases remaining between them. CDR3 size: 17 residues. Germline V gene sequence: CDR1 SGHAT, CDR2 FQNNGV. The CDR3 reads CASTIIMGHSSTDTQYF. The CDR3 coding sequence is TGTGCCAGCACCATTATAATGGGACACTCCAGCACAGATACGCAGTATTTT.

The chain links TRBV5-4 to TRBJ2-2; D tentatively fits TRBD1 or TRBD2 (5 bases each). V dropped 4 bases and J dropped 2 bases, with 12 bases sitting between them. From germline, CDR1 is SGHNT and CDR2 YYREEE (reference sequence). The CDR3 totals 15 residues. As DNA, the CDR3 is TGTGCCAGCAGCCTTGGGGGTTCAAACACCGGGGAGCTGTTTTTT. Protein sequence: CASSLGGSNTGELFF.

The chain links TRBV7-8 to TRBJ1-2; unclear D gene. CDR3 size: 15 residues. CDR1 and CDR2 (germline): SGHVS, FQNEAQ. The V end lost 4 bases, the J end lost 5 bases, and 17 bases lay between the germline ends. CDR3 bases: TGTGCCAGCAGCTCCGGGCCCCAAAAACTTTATGGCTACACCTTC. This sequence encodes CASSSGPQKLYGYTF. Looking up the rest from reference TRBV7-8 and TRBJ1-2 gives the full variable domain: GAGVSQSPRYKVAKRGQDVALRCDPISGHVSLFWYQQALGQGPEFLTYFQNEAQLDKSGLPSDRFFAERPEGSVSTLKIQRTQQEDSAVYLCASSSGPQKLYGYTFGSGTRLTVV.

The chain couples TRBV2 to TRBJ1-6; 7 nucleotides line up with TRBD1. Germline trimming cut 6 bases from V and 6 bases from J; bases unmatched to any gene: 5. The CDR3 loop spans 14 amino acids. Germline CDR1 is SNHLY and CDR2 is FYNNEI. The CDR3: CASRATGSNSPLHF. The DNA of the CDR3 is TGTGCCAGCAGGGCGACAGGGAGTAATTCACCCCTCCACTTT.

The CDR3 protein is CASSFGTSIHNEQFF. For the CDR3, the DNA is TGTGCCAGCAGCTTCGGGACTAGCATACACAATGAGCAGTTCTTC. This chain joins TRBV7-2 and TRBJ2-1; the match to TRBD2 covers 9 bases. V was pared by 3 bases and J by 5 bases, with 5 bases of the junction left unmatched. The CDR3 covers 15 residues. Germline loops: CDR1 SGHTA, CDR2 FQGNSA.

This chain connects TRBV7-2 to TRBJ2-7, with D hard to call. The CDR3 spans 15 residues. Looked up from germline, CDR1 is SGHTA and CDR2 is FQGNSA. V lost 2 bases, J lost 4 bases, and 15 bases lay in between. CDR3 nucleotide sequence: TGTGCCAGCAGCTTACGCGGCCTAAATAAATACGAGCAGTACTTC. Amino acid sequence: CASSLRGLNKYEQYF.

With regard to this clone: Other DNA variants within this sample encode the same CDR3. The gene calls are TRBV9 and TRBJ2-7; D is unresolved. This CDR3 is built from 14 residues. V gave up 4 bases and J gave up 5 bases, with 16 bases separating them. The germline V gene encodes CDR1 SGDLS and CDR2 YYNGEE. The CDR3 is CASSPRQSLDEQYF. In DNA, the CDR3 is TGTGCCAGCAGCCCCCGTCAAAGCCTTGACGAGCAGTACTTC.

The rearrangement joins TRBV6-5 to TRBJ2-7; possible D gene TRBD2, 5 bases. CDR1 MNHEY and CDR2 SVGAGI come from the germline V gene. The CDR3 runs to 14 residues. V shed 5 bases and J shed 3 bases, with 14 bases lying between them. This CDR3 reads CASSTRTARYEQYF. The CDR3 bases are TGTGCCAGCAGTACTCGGACTGCACGCTACGAGCAGTACTTC.

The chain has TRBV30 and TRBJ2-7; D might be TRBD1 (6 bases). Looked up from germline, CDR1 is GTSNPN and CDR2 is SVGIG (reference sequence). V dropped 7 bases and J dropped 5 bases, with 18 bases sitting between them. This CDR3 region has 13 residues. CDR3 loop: CALLNQGSHEQYF. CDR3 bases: TGTGCCTTGCTGAATCAGGGGTCCCACGAGCAGTACTTC.

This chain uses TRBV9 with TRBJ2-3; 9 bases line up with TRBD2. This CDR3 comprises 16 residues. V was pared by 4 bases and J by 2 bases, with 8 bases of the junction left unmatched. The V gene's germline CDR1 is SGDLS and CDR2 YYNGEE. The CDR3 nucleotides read TGTGCCAGCAGCTCCCTAGCGGGACTGAACACAGATACGCAGTATTTT. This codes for CASSSLAGLNTDTQYF.

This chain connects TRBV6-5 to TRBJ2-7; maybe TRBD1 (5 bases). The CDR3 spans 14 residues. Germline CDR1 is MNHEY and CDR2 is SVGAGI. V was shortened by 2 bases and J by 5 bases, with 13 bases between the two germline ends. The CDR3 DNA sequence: TGTGCCAGCAGTTACGCGCCAGGGTCCGACGAGCAGTACTTC. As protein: CASSYAPGSDEQYF.

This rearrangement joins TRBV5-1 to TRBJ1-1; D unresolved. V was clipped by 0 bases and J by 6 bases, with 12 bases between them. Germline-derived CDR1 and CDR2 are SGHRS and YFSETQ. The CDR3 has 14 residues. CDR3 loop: CASSLEPGAPEAFF. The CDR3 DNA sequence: TGCGCCAGCAGCTTGGAACCAGGAGCCCCTGAAGCTTTCTTT.

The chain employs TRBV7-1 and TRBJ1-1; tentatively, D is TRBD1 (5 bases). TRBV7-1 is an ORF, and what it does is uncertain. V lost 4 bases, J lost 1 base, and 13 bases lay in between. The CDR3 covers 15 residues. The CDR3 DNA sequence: TGTGCCAGCAGCTTAGCATCCCAGGGGAACACTGAAGCTTTCTTT. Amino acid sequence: CASSLASQGNTEAFF.

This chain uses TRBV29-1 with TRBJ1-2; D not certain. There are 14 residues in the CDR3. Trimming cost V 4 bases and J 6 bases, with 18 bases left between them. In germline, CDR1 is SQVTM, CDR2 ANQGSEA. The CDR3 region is CSVVKKTLPNGYTF. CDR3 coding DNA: TGCAGCGTTGTTAAAAAGACGCTCCCAAATGGCTACACCTTC.

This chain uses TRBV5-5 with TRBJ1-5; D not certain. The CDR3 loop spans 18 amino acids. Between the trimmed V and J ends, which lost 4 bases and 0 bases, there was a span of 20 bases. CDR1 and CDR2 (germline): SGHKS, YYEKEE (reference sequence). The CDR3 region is CASSPKTVGIYSNQPQHF. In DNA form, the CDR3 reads TGTGCCAGCAGCCCAAAGACGGTGGGGATCTATAGCAATCAGCCCCAGCATTTT. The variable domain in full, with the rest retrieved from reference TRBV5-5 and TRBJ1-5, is DAGVTQSPTHLIKTRGQQVTLRCSPISGHKSVSWYQQVLGQGPQFIFQYYEKEERGRGNFPDRFSARQFPNYSSELNVNALLLGDSALYLCASSPKTVGIYSNQPQHFGDGTRLSIL.

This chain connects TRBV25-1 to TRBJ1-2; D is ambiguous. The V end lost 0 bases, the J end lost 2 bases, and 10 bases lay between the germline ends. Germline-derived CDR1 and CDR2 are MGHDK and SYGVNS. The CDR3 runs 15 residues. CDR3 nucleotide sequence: TGTGCCAGCAGTGAATATTATACGGGAAACTATGGCTACACCTTC. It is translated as CASSEYYTGNYGYTF.

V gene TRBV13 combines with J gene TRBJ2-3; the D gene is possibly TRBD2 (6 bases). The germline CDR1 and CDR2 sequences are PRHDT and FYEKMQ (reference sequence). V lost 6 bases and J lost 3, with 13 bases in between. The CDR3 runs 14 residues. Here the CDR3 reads CASRRDLITDTQYF. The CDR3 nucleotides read TGTGCCAGCAGGCGGGACCTCATTACAGATACGCAGTATTTT.